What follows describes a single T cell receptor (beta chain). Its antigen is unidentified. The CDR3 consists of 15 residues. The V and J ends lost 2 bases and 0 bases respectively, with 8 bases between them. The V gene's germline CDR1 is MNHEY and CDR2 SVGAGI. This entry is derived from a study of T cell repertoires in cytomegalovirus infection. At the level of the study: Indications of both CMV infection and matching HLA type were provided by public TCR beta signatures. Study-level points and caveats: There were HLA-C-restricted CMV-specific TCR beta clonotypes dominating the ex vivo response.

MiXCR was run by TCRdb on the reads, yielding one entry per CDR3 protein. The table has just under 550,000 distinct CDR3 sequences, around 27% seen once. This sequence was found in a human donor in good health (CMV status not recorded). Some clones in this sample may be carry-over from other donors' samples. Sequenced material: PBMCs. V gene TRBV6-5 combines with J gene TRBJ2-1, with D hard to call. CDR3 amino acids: CASSYGRDSYNEQFF. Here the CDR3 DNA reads TGTGCCAGCAGTTACGGTAGGGACTCCTACAATGAGCAGTTCTTC.